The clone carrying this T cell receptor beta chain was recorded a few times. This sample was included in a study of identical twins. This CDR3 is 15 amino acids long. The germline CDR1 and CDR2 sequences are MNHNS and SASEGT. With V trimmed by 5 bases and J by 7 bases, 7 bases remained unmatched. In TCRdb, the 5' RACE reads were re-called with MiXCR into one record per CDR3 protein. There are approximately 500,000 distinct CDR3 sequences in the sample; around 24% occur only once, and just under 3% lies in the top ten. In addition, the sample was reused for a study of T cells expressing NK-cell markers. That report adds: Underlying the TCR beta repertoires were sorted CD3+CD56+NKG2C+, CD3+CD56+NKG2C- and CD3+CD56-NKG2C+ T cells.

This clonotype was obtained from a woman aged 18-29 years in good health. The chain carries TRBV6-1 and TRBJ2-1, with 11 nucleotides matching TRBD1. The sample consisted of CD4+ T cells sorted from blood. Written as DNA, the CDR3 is TGTGCCAGCAGTCGGCGGGACAGGGGGTTGAATGAGCAGTTCTTC. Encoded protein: CASSRRDRGLNEQFF.